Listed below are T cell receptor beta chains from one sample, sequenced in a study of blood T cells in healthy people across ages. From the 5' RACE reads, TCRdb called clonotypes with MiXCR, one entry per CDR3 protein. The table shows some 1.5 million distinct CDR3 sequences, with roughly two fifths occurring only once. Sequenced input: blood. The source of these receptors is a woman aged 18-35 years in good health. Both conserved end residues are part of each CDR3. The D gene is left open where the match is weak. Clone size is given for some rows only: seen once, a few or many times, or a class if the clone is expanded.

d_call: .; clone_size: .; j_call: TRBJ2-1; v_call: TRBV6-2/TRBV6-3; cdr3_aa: CASSYGGEWGYEQFF; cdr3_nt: TGTGCCAGCAGTTACGGAGGAGAATGGGGATATGAGCAGTTCTTC
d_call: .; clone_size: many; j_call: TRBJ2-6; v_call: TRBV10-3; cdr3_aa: CAISERDSGSGANVLTF; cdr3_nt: TGTGCCATCAGTGAGCGCGACTCGGGCTCTGGGGCCAACGTCCTGACTTTC
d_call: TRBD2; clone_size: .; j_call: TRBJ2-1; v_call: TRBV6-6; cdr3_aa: CASSERTSGQSEQFF; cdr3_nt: TGTGCCAGCAGTGAGAGGACTAGCGGGCAGAGTGAGCAGTTCTTC
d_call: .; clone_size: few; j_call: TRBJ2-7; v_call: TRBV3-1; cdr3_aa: CASSLAGQRNEQYF; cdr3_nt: TGTGCCAGCAGTTTGGCAGGGCAAAGGAACGAGCAGTACTTC
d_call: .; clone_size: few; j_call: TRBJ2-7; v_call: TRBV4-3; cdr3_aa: CASSQGPAATYEQYF; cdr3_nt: TGCGCCAGCAGCCAAGGCCCAGCCGCCACCTACGAGCAGTACTTC
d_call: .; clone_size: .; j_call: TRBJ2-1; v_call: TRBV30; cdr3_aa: CALENEQFF; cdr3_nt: TGTGCCTTGGAGAATGAGCAGTTCTTC
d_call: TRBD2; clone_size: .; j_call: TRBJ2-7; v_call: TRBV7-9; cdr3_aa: CASKMGGSFDEQYF; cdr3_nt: TGTGCCAGCAAAATGGGCGGGAGTTTCGACGAGCAGTACTTC
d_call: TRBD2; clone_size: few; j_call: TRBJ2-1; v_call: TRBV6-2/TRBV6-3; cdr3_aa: CASMGEPGLAGSSYNEQFF; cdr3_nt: TGTGCCAGCATGGGGGAACCGGGACTAGCGGGATCCTCCTACAATGAGCAGTTCTTC
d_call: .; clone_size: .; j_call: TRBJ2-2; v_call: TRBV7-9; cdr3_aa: CASSFQKTNTGELFF; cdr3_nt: TGTGCCAGCAGCTTTCAGAAGACGAACACCGGGGAGCTGTTTTTT
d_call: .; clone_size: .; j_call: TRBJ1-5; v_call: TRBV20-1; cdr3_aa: CSAGRRRVPNQPQHF; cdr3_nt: TGCAGTGCTGGCCGCCGCAGGGTCCCCAATCAGCCCCAGCATTTT
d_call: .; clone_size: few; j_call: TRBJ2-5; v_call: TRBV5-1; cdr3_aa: CASSPAIKNREETQYF; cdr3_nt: TGCGCCAGCAGCCCCGCTATAAAGAACAGAGAAGAGACCCAGTACTTC
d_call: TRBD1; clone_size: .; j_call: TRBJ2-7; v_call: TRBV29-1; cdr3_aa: CSVRTGEEQYF; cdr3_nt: TGCAGCGTTCGGACAGGGGAGGAGCAGTACTTC
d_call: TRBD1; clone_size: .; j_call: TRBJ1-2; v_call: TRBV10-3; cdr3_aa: CAISGTVYGYTF; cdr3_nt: TGTGCCATCAGCGGGACAGTCTATGGCTACACCTTC
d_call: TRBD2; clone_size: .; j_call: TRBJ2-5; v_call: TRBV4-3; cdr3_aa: CASSQEGLANNEQYF; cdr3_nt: TGCGCCAGCAGCCAAGAGGGACTAGCGAACAATGAGCAGTACTTC
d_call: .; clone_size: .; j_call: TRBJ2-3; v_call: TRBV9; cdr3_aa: CASSAVGGGRDTQYF; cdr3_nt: TGTGCCAGCAGCGCCGTGGGTGGTGGTAGAGATACGCAGTATTTT
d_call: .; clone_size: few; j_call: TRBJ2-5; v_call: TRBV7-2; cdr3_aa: CASSSLQQETQYF; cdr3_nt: TGTGCCAGCAGCTCCCTGCAGCAAGAGACCCAGTACTTC
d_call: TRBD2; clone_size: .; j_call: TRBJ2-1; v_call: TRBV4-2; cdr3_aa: CASSQQTSGSSYNEQFF; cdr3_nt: TGTGCCAGCAGCCAACAAACTAGCGGGAGCTCCTACAATGAGCAGTTCTTC
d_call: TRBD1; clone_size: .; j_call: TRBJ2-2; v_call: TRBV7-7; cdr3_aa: CASSRGRTGNTGELFF; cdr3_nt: TGTGCTAGCAGCCGAGGCCGGACAGGGAACACCGGGGAGCTGTTTTTT
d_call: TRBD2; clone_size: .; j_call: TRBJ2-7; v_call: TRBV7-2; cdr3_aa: CASSSTSGRTYEQYF; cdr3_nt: TGTGCCAGCAGCTCGACTAGCGGGAGAACCTACGAGCAGTACTTC
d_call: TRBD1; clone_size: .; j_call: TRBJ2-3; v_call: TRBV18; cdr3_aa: CASSPPDRGHTQYF; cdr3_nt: TGTGCCAGCTCACCACCCGACAGGGGGCATACGCAGTATTTT
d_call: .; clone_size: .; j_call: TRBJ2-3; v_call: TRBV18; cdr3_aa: CASSEDSADTQYF; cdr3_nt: TGTGCCAGCTCCGAAGACAGTGCAGATACGCAGTATTTT
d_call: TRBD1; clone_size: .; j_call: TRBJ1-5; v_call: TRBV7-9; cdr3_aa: CASSSQGALNQPQHF; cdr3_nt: TGTGCCAGCAGCTCTCAGGGGGCACTGAACCAGCCCCAGCATTTT
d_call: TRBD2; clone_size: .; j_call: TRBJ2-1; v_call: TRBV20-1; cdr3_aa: CSARPLIAGGNEQFF; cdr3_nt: TGCAGTGCTAGACCGTTGATAGCGGGGGGAAATGAGCAGTTCTTC
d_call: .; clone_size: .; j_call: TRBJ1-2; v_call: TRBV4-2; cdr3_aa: CASSQATFDYGYTF; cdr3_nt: TGTGCCAGCAGCCAAGCCACTTTTGACTATGGCTACACCTTC
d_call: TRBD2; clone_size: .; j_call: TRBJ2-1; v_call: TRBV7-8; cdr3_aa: CASSFSAGEDNEQFF; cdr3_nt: TGTGCCAGCAGCTTTTCCGCGGGGGAGGACAATGAGCAGTTCTTC
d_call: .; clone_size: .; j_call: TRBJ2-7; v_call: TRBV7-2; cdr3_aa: CAGSPGDPRRDQYF; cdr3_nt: TGTGCCGGTAGCCCTGGGGACCCCCGCCGGGACCAGTACTTC
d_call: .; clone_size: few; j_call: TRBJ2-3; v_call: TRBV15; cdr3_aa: CATSGGGSPDTQYF; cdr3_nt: TGTGCCACCAGCGGAGGGGGCTCCCCAGATACGCAGTATTTT
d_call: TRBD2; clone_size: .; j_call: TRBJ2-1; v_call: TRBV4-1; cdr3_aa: CASSPRDSGGLYNEQFF; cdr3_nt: TGCGCCAGCAGCCCCCGGGATAGCGGGGGATTGTACAATGAGCAGTTCTTC
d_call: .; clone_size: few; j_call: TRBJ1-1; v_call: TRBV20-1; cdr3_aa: CSARAGARDTEAFF; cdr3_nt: TGCAGTGCTAGAGCTGGGGCAAGGGACACTGAAGCTTTCTTT
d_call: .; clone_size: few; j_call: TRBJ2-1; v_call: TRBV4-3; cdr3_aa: CASSQDNELSHNEQFF; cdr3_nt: TGCGCCAGCAGCCAAGATAACGAGCTTAGTCACAATGAGCAGTTCTTC
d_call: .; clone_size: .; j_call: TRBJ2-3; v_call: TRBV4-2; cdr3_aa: CASSQQSSGTDTQYF; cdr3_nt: TGTGCCAGCAGCCAGCAGTCTAGCGGCACAGATACGCAGTATTTT
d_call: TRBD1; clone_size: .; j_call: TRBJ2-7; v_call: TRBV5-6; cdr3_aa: CASSLPGQYSYEQYF; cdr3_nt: TGTGCCAGCAGCTTACCGGGACAGTACTCCTACGAGCAGTACTTC
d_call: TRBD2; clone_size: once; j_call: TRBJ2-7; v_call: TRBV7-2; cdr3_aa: CASSRSGTNPYEQYF; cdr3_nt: TGTGCCAGCAGCCGTTCCGGGACTAATCCCTACGAGCAGTACTTC
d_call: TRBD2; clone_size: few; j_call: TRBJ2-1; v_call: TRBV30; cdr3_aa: CAWSELTSGPFF; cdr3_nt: TGTGCCTGGAGCGAGCTAACTAGCGGTCCGTTCTTC
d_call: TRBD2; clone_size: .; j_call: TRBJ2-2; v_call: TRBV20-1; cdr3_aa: CSAPSGKSNTGELFF; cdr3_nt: TGCAGTGCCCCTAGCGGGAAGTCGAACACCGGGGAGCTGTTTTTT
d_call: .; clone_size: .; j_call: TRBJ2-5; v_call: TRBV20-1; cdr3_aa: CSARDGGPLTQYF; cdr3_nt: TGCAGTGCTAGAGATGGTGGTCCGTTGACCCAGTACTTC
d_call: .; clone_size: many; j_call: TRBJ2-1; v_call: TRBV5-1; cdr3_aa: CASSLGQYGVAEQFF; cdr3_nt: TGCGCCAGCAGCTTGGGGCAATACGGAGTGGCTGAGCAGTTCTTC
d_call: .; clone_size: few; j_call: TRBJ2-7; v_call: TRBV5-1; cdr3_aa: CASSFGETYYEQYF; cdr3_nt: TGCGCCAGCAGTTTCGGGGAGACGTACTACGAGCAGTACTTC
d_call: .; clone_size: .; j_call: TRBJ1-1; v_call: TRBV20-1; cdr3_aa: CSASNGFGTEAFF; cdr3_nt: TGCAGTGCTAGCAACGGCTTCGGGACTGAAGCTTTCTTT
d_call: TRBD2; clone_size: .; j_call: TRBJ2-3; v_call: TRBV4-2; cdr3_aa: CASSQAPLAGGLTQYF; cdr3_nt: TGTGCCAGCAGCCAAGCCCCACTAGCGGGCGGGCTTACGCAGTATTTT
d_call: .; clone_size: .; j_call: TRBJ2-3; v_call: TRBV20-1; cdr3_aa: CSAGDPSKGGSGTDTQYF; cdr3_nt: TGCAGTGCCGGCGATCCAAGCAAGGGGGGATCTGGCACAGATACGCAGTATTTT
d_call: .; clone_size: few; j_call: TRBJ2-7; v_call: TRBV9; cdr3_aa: CALGGSFAYEQYF; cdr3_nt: TGTGCCCTTGGGGGCAGCTTTGCCTACGAGCAGTACTTC
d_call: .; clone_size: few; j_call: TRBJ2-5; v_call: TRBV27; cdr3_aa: CASSLLGFGETQYF; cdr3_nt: TGTGCCAGCAGTTTATTAGGGTTTGGGGAGACCCAGTACTTC
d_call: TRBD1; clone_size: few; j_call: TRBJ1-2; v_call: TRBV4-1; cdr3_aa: CASSRVMGQAYGYTF; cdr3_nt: TGCGCCAGCAGCCGTGTGATGGGACAGGCCTATGGCTACACCTTC
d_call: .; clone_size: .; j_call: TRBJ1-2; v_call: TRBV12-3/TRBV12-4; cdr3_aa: CASSLAGHRNTF; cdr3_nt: TGTGCCAGCAGTTTAGCGGGACACCGGAACACCTTC
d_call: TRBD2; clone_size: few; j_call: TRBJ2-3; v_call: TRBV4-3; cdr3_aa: CASSQDRGVRTQYF; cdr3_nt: TGCGCCAGCAGCCAAGATCGGGGGGTGCGTACGCAGTATTTT